Below are 14 T cell receptor beta chains sequenced from a single sample in a study of T-cell reconstitution after alpha-beta-depleted transplantation in children (dated by TCRdb to about 2016). The sample's treatment or condition label is to be understood as: allogeneic hematopoietic cell transplantation with graft depleted of TCRalphabeta T cells and CD19 B cells. Libraries were prepared through PCR. Sequencing instrument: Illumina HiSeq 2500. Molecular barcoding was employed in the preparation of TCR libraries, with unique molecular identifiers being used to normalize TCRbeta repertoire quantification. TCRdb cleaned the public reads at Q25 with fastp, built clones with MiXCR and kept in-frame beta chains. Entries that share a CDR3 protein sequence are merged under the most common genes and DNA. This sample comprises approximately 200,000 distinct CDR3 sequences, about 6% of them detected only once. 4.5% of the sample comes from the top ten.

This specimen consisted of PBMCs, obtained before TCRalphabeta/CD19-depleted stem cell transplant. These receptors came from a girl less than two years old with combined immunodeficiency, due to receive a stem cell transplant.

A few counts support this clonotype. The genes are TRBV20-1 and TRBJ2-1; TRBD2 agrees at 7 bases. Per germline, CDR1 DFQATT and CDR2 SNEGSKA (reference sequence). The trim removed 1 base at V and 15 bases at J, leaving 3 bases unmatched. The CDR3 sequence is 10 residues long. CDR3 protein: CSARGGGGFF. DNA for the CDR3: TGCAGTGCTAGAGGTGGGGGGGGGTTCTTC.

V usage is TRBV6-5 and J usage is TRBJ1-5; D is perhaps TRBD1 (5 bases). The CDR3 extends over 14 amino acids. From germline, CDR1 is MNHEY and CDR2 SVGAGI. V was clipped by 7 bases and J by 4 bases, with 14 bases between them. DNA of the CDR3: TGTGCCAGCACCTACGGGACGATGAATCAGCCCCAGCATTTT. It encodes CASTYGTMNQPQHF.

This clonotype was detected many times. CDR3 amino acids: CAISARTDTQYF. In DNA, the CDR3 is TGTGCCATTTCTGCTCGCACAGATACGCAGTATTTT. The chain combines TRBV10-3 with TRBJ2-3; D unclear. The CDR3 consists of 12 residues. The germline V and J ends were trimmed by 9 bases and 1 base, with 8 bases remaining between them. The germline CDR1 and CDR2 sequences are ENHRY and SYGVKD.

The sample holds many counts of this clonotype. This rearrangement joins TRBV6-2 or TRBV6-3 to TRBJ2-1; D gene ambiguous. The CDR3 loop spans 14 amino acids. From germline, CDR1 is MNHEY and CDR2 SVGEGT. With 8 bases removed from V and 0 bases from J, the gap between germline ends came to 11 bases. For the CDR3, the DNA is TGTGCCAGCTTACCAGTCGGCTCCTACAATGAGCAGTTCTTC. Its translation: CASLPVGSYNEQFF.

This clonotype was seen repeatedly, ten times or more. The chain is built from TRBV29-1 and TRBJ2-1; TRBD1 aligns across 7 bases. CDR3 length equals 13 residues. With V trimmed by 4 bases and J by 4 bases, 4 bases remained unmatched. The V gene's germline CDR1 is SQVTM and CDR2 ANQGSEA. CDR3 DNA sequence: TGCAGCGTTGGGGACAGTATATACAATGAGCAGTTCTTC. Translating gives CSVGDSIYNEQFF.

This clonotype was detected many times. The CDR3 loop is CASNEGHAINEQFF. In nucleotides, the CDR3 is TGTGCCAGCAACGAGGGACACGCGATCAATGAGCAGTTCTTC. This sequence joins TRBV28 and TRBJ2-1, with TRBD1 as a possible D gene (6 bases). Germline lookup yields CDR1 MDHEN and CDR2 SYDVKM. V lost 7 bases, J lost 6 bases, and 16 bases lay in between. The CDR3 extends over 14 amino acids.

This chain joins TRBV5-6 and TRBJ2-4; perhaps TRBD1 as D (5 bases). The CDR3 length is 17 residues. Per the germline V gene, CDR1 is SGHDT and CDR2 is YYEEEE. V dropped 4 bases and J dropped 8 bases, with 25 bases sitting between them. CDR3 bases: TGTGCCAGCAGCCCAAGTCCAGGGCTTGGGTTTCGTCACATTCAGTACTTC. It specifies CASSPSPGLGFRHIQYF. Variable domain in full (rest from reference TRBV5-6 and TRBJ2-4): DAGVTQSPTHLIKTRGQQVTLRCSPKSGHDTVSWYQQALGQGPQFIFQYYEEEERQRGNFPDRFSGHQFPNYSSELNVNALLLGDSALYLCASSPSPGLGFRHIQYFGAGTRLSVL.

This clonotype was recorded many times. V usage is TRBV7-8 and J usage is TRBJ2-3, with TRBD1 matching over 9 bases. The CDR3 is 16 residues long. Germline V gives CDR1 SGHVS, CDR2 FQNEAQ. The junction had 8 bases not matched to a gene; V was cut back by 5 bases and J by 2 bases. CDR3 DNA sequence: TGTGCCAGCAGCCCCGACCGGACAGGGGCCACAGATACGCAGTATTTT. Translation: CASSPDRTGATDTQYF.

This clonotype was counted ten times or more. The chain combines TRBV12-3 or TRBV12-4 with TRBJ2-3; TRBD2 aligns across 9 bases. The CDR3 consists of 16 residues. Germline trimming cut 6 bases from V and 0 bases from J; bases unmatched to any gene: 7. This CDR3 is CASRPGLAISTDTQYF. CDR3 nucleotide sequence: TGTGCCAGCAGACCCGGACTAGCGATTAGCACAGATACGCAGTATTTT.

This clonotype was detected many times. This chain links TRBV24-1 with TRBJ2-2; TRBD2 might be the D (6 bases). Germline CDR1 is KGHDR and CDR2 is SFDVKD. V was pared by 9 bases and J by 2 bases, with 12 bases between. This CDR3 is 14 amino acids long. The CDR3 DNA reads TGTGCCACCGCAAGGGACTTAAACACCGGGGAGCTGTTTTTT. Its protein product is CATARDLNTGELFF.

This clonotype has a count of ten or more. This rearrangement joins TRBV12-3 or TRBV12-4 to TRBJ2-7; D unresolved. V gave up 0 bases and J gave up 1 base, with 4 bases separating them. The CDR3 is made up of 13 amino acids. The CDR3 DNA reads as TGTGCCAGCAGTTTAGCGGTATCCTACGAGCAGTACTTC. Protein product: CASSLAVSYEQYF.

This clonotype was observed at least ten times. The V and J genes are TRBV27 and TRBJ2-5; no clear D. From germline, CDR1 is MNHEY and CDR2 SMNVEV (reference sequence). The CDR3 has 14 amino acids. The germline V and J ends were trimmed by 0 bases and 2 bases, with 7 bases remaining between them. DNA for the CDR3: TGTGCCAGCAGTTTATCCAACTATCAAGAGACCCAGTACTTC. Translation gives CASSLSNYQETQYF.

In this sample, this clonotype turned up a few times. The chain carries TRBV4-1 and TRBJ2-1; 8 bases align to TRBD2. The CDR3 is made up of 14 amino acids. Germline CDR1 and CDR2: MGHRA and YSYEKL. V dropped 2 bases and J dropped 7; count of bases not matched to a gene: 4. DNA for the CDR3: TGCGCCAGCAGCCAATCGGCGGGGGGTAATGAGCAGTTCTTC. Protein sequence: CASSQSAGGNEQFF.

This clonotype has a count of ten or more. The chain combines TRBV12-3 or TRBV12-4 with TRBJ1-2; D remains unclear. Trimming took off 1 base at V and 7 bases at J, with 10 bases between the two ends. The CDR3 sequence is 13 residues long. The CDR3 loop is CASSLVQTGGYTF. Written as DNA, the CDR3 is TGTGCCAGCAGTTTAGTGCAGACGGGTGGCTACACCTTC.